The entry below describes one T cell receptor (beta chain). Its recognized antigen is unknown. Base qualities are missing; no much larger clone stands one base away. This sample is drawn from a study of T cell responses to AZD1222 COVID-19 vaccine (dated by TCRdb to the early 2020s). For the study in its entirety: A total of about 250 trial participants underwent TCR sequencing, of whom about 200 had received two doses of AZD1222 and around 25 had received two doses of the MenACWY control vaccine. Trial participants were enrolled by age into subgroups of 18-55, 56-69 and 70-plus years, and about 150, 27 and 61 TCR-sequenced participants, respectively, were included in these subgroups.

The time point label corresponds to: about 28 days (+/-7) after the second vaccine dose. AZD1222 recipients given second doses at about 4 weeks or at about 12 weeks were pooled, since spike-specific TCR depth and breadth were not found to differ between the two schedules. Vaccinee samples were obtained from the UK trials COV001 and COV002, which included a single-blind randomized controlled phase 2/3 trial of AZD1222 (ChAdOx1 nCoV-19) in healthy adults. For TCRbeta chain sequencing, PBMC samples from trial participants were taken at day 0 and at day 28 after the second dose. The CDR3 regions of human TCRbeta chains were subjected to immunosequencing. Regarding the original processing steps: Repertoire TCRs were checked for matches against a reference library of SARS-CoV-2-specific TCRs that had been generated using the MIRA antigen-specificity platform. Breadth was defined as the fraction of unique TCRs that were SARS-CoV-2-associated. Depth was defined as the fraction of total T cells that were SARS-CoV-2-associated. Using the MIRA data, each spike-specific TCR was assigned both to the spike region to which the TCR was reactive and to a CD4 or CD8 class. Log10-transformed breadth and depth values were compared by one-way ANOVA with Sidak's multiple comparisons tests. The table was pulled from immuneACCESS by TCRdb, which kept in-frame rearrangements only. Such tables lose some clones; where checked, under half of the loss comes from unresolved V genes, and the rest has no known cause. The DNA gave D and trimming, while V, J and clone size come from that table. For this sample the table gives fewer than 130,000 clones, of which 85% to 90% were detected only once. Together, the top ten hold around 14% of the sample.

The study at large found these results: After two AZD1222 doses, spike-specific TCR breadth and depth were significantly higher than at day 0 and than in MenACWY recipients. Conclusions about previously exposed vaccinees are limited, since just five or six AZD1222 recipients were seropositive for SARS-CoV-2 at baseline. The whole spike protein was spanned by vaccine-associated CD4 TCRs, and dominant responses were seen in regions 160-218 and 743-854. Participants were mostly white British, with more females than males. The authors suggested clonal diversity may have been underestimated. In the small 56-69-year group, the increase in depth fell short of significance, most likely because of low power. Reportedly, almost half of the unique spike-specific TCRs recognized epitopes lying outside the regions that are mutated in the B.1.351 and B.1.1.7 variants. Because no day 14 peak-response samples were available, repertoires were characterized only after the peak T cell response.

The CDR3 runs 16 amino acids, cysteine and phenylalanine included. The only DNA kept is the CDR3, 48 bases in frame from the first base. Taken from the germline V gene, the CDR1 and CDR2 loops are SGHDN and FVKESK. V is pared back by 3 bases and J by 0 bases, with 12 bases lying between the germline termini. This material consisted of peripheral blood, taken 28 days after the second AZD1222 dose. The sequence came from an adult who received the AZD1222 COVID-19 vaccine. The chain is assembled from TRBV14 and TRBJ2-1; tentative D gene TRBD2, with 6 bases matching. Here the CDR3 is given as CASSQGGSFSYNEQFF. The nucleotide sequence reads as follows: TGTGCCAGCAGCCAGGGAGGCTCCTTCTCCTACAATGAGCAGTTCTTC.